These T cell receptor beta chains were read from a single sample in a study of blood T cell repertoires in COVID-19. Profiling relied on immunoSEQ multiplex PCR, and the TCRdb table lists in-frame clones only, not all of them. The sample carries some 400,000 clones, around 87% recorded once. Material: peripheral blood. These receptors were taken from a woman aged 55-69 years with COVID-19, enrolled during active disease. CDR3s include the opening cysteine and the closing phenylalanine or tryptophan. A D gene is named only where the DNA matches it firmly. Size is stated for part of the rows, as once, few or many counts, or as a class when the clone is expanded.

TRBV27	.	TRBJ2-2	TRBD2	CASRRRGGQTGELFF	TGTGCCAGCAGGAGGCGGGGGGGCCAAACCGGGGAGCTGTTTTTT
TRBV5-4	.	TRBJ2-5	.	CASSLGPRQQETQYF	TGTGCCAGCAGCTTGGGGCCTCGACAGCAAGAGACCCAGTACTTC
TRBV18	few	TRBJ1-2	TRBD1	CASSTGQGNSYGYTF	TGTGCCAGCTCAACCGGACAGGGCAATAGCTATGGCTACACCTTC
TRBV19	.	TRBJ1-1	TRBD1	CASSERGTGAVEAFF	TGTGCCAGTAGCGAACGCGGGACAGGGGCCGTTGAAGCTTTCTTT
TRBV2	.	TRBJ1-5	.	CASSDFGLAQHF	TGTGCCAGCAGTGATTTTGGACTGGCCCAGCATTTT
TRBV5-1	.	TRBJ1-1	.	CASSLSQGSLEAFF	TGCGCCAGCAGCTTATCGCAGGGATCCCTTGAAGCTTTCTTT
TRBV12-3/TRBV12-4	.	TRBJ2-3	.	CASSYAEPDTQYF	TGTGCCAGCAGTTACGCGGAGCCAGATACGCAGTATTTT
TRBV11-1	.	TRBJ1-1	TRBD1	CASSLGQGNTEAFF	TGTGCCAGCAGCCTAGGACAGGGTAACACTGAAGCTTTCTTT
TRBV5-1	.	TRBJ2-3	.	CASRPRRDTQYF	TGCGCCAGCAGACCTAGAAGAGATACGCAGTATTTT
TRBV4-1	.	TRBJ1-5	.	CASSQTYGQHNQPQHF	TGCGCCAGCAGCCAAACCTACGGACAGCACAATCAGCCCCAGCATTTT
TRBV25-1	.	TRBJ2-5	.	CASSESRAGETQYF	TGTGCCAGCAGTGAATCCCGAGCGGGCGAGACCCAGTACTTC
TRBV7-2	.	TRBJ2-5	TRBD1	CASSLAQGVETQYF	TGTGCCAGCAGCTTAGCTCAGGGGGTAGAGACCCAGTACTTC
TRBV10-3	.	TRBJ1-2	TRBD1	CAISETGGADGYTF	TGTGCCATCAGTGAGACAGGGGGCGCCGATGGCTACACCTTC
TRBV19	.	TRBJ1-6	.	CASRSSYNSPLHF	TGTGCCAGTAGGTCCAGCTATAATTCACCCCTCCACTTT
TRBV5-1	.	TRBJ2-3	.	CASSLEGRGQGDTQYF	TGCGCCAGCAGCTTGGAGGGGCGGGGGCAGGGAGATACGCAGTATTTT
TRBV2	.	TRBJ2-3	.	CASSGGTQGTDTQYF	TGTGCCAGCAGTGGGGGGACCCAGGGGACAGATACGCAGTATTTT
TRBV19	.	TRBJ1-5	.	CASSLSVTGTGQPQHF	TGTGCCAGTAGTCTCTCCGTTACAGGGACGGGTCAGCCCCAGCATTTT
TRBV18	.	TRBJ2-2	.	CASSPAGRVQPGELFF	TGTGCCAGCTCACCAGCGGGAAGGGTGCAGCCCGGGGAGCTGTTTTTT
TRBV6-1	.	TRBJ1-2	TRBD1	CASSEGRGLGYTF	TGTGCCAGCAGTGAGGGCAGGGGGCTTGGCTACACCTTC
TRBV7-2	.	TRBJ2-7	TRBD1	CASRPPRGLSYEQYF	TGTGCCAGCAGACCCCCCAGGGGGCTGAGCTACGAGCAGTACTTC
TRBV2	few	TRBJ1-5	TRBD1	CASTPGQGLNQPQHF	TGTGCCAGCACACCGGGACAGGGGCTCAATCAGCCCCAGCATTTT
TRBV30	.	TRBJ1-3	TRBD1	CAWNRDRVLTGNTIYF	TGTGCCTGGAACCGGGACAGAGTCTTGACTGGAAACACCATATATTTT
TRBV19	.	TRBJ2-3	TRBD1	CASSIDPIGQGFTADTQYF	TGTGCCAGTAGTATAGATCCGATAGGACAGGGGTTTACAGCAGATACGCAGTATTTT
TRBV7-3	once	TRBJ1-3	TRBD1	CASSFQGVDTIYF	TGTGCCAGCAGCTTTCAGGGGGTAGACACCATATATTTT
TRBV9	.	TRBJ1-2	.	CASSQGGAQAYGYTF	TGTGCCAGCAGCCAAGGGGGGGCCCAGGCGTATGGCTACACCTTC
TRBV5-6	.	TRBJ1-2	.	CASRSPGLANYGYTF	TGTGCCAGCCGGTCCCCAGGGCTGGCTAACTATGGCTACACCTTC
TRBV7-9	once	TRBJ1-2	TRBD1	CASSSGTGNHYGYTF	TGTGCCAGCAGCTCCGGGACAGGGAATCACTATGGCTACACCTTC
TRBV2	.	TRBJ2-7	TRBD1	CASKVTGGYGEQYF	TGTGCCAGCAAAGTCACAGGGGGGTATGGCGAGCAGTACTTC
TRBV11-1	few	TRBJ1-1	.	CASSADGQGTEAFF	TGTGCCAGCAGCGCGGACGGCCAGGGGACTGAAGCTTTCTTT
TRBV28	.	TRBJ1-5	.	CASSLMGHQPQHF	TGTGCCAGCAGTTTAATGGGGCATCAGCCCCAGCATTTT
TRBV4-1	.	TRBJ2-7	.	CASSQDLDSEQYF	TGCGCCAGCAGCCAAGATCTGGACAGTGAGCAGTACTTC
TRBV5-6	.	TRBJ1-2	TRBD1	CASSWTGRDYGYTF	TGTGCCAGCAGCTGGACAGGGAGGGACTATGGCTACACCTTC
TRBV7-9	few	TRBJ1-2	.	CASSDSGRVYGYTF	TGTGCCAGCAGCGATTCCGGCAGGGTTTATGGCTACACCTTC
TRBV3-1/TRBV3-2	once	TRBJ1-1	TRBD1	CASRDRVVTEAFF	TGTGCCAGCAGGGACAGGGTTGTCACTGAAGCTTTCTTT
TRBV3-1/TRBV3-2	.	TRBJ2-7	.	CASSLLPNYEQYF	TGTGCCAGCAGCCTACTCCCAAACTACGAGCAGTACTTC
TRBV7-7	.	TRBJ2-2	TRBD1	CASSYTGGTGELFF	TGTGCCAGCAGCTATACAGGGGGCACCGGGGAGCTGTTTTTT
TRBV28	.	TRBJ2-6	TRBD1	CASSPPGDRALPGANVLTF	TGTGCCAGCAGTCCACCGGGGGACAGGGCTCTTCCTGGGGCCAACGTCCTGACTTTC
TRBV6-5	once	TRBJ2-7	.	CASSYSGFAYEQYF	TGTGCCAGCAGTTACTCCGGGTTCGCCTACGAGCAGTACTTC
TRBV3-1/TRBV3-2	.	TRBJ2-3	.	CASSTRGGTDTQYF	TGTGCCAGCAGCACCAGGGGCGGCACAGATACGCAGTATTTT
TRBV7-9	.	TRBJ2-5	.	CASSSAGDETQYF	TGTGCCAGCAGCTCGGCAGGCGATGAGACCCAGTACTTC
TRBV2	.	TRBJ1-5	.	CASSERAGANQPQHF	TGTGCCAGCAGTGAAAGGGCAGGGGCCAATCAGCCCCAGCATTTT
TRBV6-5	.	TRBJ1-5	.	CASGWSGSNQPQHF	TGTGCCAGCGGGTGGTCAGGTAGCAATCAGCCCCAGCATTTT
TRBV11-1	.	TRBJ1-4	.	CASSLNRATNEKLFF	TGTGCCAGCAGCTTAAACAGAGCAACTAATGAAAAACTGTTTTTT
TRBV5-8	.	TRBJ2-7	TRBD1	CASSLAQGSEQYF	TGTGCCAGCAGCTTGGCACAGGGGAGCGAGCAGTACTTC
TRBV2	.	TRBJ1-5	.	CASRETDLGQPQHF	TGTGCCAGCAGGGAGACAGACTTGGGGCAGCCCCAGCATTTT
TRBV11-2	.	TRBJ2-3	TRBD2	CASSSTSGSPDTQYF	TGTGCCAGCAGCTCGACTAGCGGGAGCCCGGATACGCAGTATTTT
TRBV7-8	few	TRBJ2-1	TRBD1	CASSFDRARFNEQFF	TGTGCCAGCAGCTTCGACAGGGCCCGATTCAATGAGCAGTTCTTC
TRBV6-2/TRBV6-3	.	TRBJ2-3	TRBD1	CASSQQGTGMDTQYF	TGTGCCAGCAGCCAACAAGGGACAGGGATGGATACGCAGTATTTT
TRBV9	.	TRBJ1-3	.	CASSPSGGNTIYF	TGTGCCAGCAGCCCCAGCGGAGGAAACACCATATATTTT
TRBV19	.	TRBJ1-1	TRBD1	CASRRLRDRYTEAFF	TGTGCCAGTAGGCGACTCCGGGACAGATACACTGAAGCTTTCTTT